The 29 T cell receptor beta chains given below trace back to one sample, sequenced in a study of prognosis after radiotherapy for stage I lung cancer. CDR3 of TCR beta was amplified from genomic DNA via a two-round multiplex PCR. The first PCR round targeted every TRBV and TRBJ gene with specific primers. TCRdb independently ran MiXCR on the multiplex PCR reads; one entry per CDR3 protein. The data hold 25,000 to 35,000 distinct CDR3 sequences, with 42% observed a single time. The sequenced sample was PBMCs, obtained before or after stereotactic body radiation therapy (not recorded which). The receptors come from a donor over 45 with non-small cell lung cancer.

This clonotype was seen at least ten times. This chain uses TRBV18 with TRBJ2-7; 8 bases agree with TRBD1. Germline trimming cut 2 bases from V and 1 base from J; bases unmatched to any gene: 4. Germline V gene lookup returns CDR1 KGHSH and CDR2 LQKENI. The CDR3 spans 15 residues. The CDR3 reads CASSPGQGQSYEQYF. CDR3 coding DNA: TGTGCCAGCTCACCAGGACAGGGTCAATCCTACGAGCAGTACTTC.

The gene calls are TRBV5-5 and TRBJ2-6; 10 positions agree with TRBD1. CDR3 length equals 16 residues. Germline lookup yields CDR1 SGHKS and CDR2 YYEKEE (reference sequence). J gave up 2 bases and V 6 bases, and 5 bases lay outside the gene matches. CDR3 nucleotide sequence: TGTGCCAGCACATGGACAGGGGGGGCTGGGGCCAACGTCCTGACTTTC. Protein product: CASTWTGGAGANVLTF.

The chain recombines TRBV28 with TRBJ2-5; 8 nucleotides agree with TRBD2. V dropped 6 bases and J dropped 1; count of bases not matched to a gene: 10. The CDR3 loop spans 16 amino acids. Per germline, CDR1 MDHEN and CDR2 SYDVKM. CDR3 nucleotides: TGTGCCAGCAGGGGGACTAGAGCCGATTCCCAAGAGACCCAGTACTTC. It is translated as CASRGTRADSQETQYF.

The V gene is TRBV30, the J gene TRBJ1-2, with TRBD1 as a possible D gene (6 bases). There are 13 residues in the CDR3. CDR1 is GTSNPN, CDR2 SVGIG, per germline (reference sequence). The germline V and J ends were trimmed by 2 bases and 5 bases, with 12 bases remaining between them. The DNA of the CDR3 is TGTGCCTGGAGTCGAGGGGGGAATTATGGCTACACCTTC. Its translation is CAWSRGGNYGYTF.

The sample holds many counts of this clonotype. The chain is built from TRBV7-2 and TRBJ1-1, with no clear D. V was shortened by 1 base and J by 4 bases, with 10 bases between the two germline ends. The CDR3 consists of 14 residues. In germline, CDR1 is SGHTA, CDR2 FQGNSA. CDR3 loop: CASSLGGLPTEAFF. The CDR3 DNA is TGTGCCAGCAGCTTAGGTGGCCTCCCCACTGAAGCTTTCTTT.

Notes on this clonotype: A read error may produce the germline difference seen at one junction end. The chain recombines TRBV5-1 with TRBJ2-1, with TRBD1 identical over 7 bases. This CDR3 comprises 15 residues. Germline loops: CDR1 SGHRS, CDR2 YFSETQ. In DNA, the CDR3 is TGCGCCAGCAGCTCCTCCGGGACAGCCCACAATGAGCAGTCCTTC. It encodes CASSSSGTAHNEQSF.

In its sample, this clonotype was seen many times. The chain recombines TRBV19 with TRBJ1-1; D not certain. The V gene lost 5 bases and the J gene lost 1 base, with 11 bases spanning the gap. The CDR3 loop spans 14 amino acids. Germline V gene data show CDR1 as LNHDA and CDR2 as SQIVND (reference sequence). The CDR3 is CASSVSVRNTEAFF. In DNA, the CDR3 is TGTGCCAGTAGTGTGTCAGTAAGGAACACTGAAGCTTTCTTT. Full variable domain (missing parts from reference TRBV19 and TRBJ1-1): DGGITQSPKYLFRKEGQNVTLSCEQNLNHDAMYWYRQDPGQGLRLIYYSQIVNDFQKGDIAEGYSVSREKKESFPLTVTSAQKNPTAFYLCASSVSVRNTEAFFGQGTRLTVV.

This rearrangement joins TRBV6-2 or TRBV6-3 to TRBJ1-6; 7 nucleotides line up with TRBD1. Germline assignment: CDR1 MNHEY and CDR2 SVGEGT. With 2 bases clipped from V and 17 bases from J, the junction kept 21 bases outside the gene matches. This CDR3 region has 17 residues. The CDR3 loop is CASSYGSRGGYNSPIHF. CDR3 DNA sequence: TGTGCCAGCAGTTACGGTTCCCGAGGGGGCTATAATTCACCAATCCACTTT.

This clonotype appeared a single time. This rearrangement joins TRBV11-3 to TRBJ2-2; possibly TRBD1 or TRBD2 for D (5 bases each). The CDR3 has 13 amino acids. V dropped 5 bases and J dropped 12 bases, with 16 bases sitting between them. CDR1 and CDR2 (germline): SGHNT, YENEEA. Here the CDR3 reads CASSQSGREQLFF. The CDR3 nucleotides are TGTGCCAGCAGCCAGTCGGGCAGGGAGCAGCTGTTTTTT. The complete variable domain, with remaining parts taken from reference TRBV11-3 and TRBJ2-2, reads EAGVVQSPRYKIIEKKQPVAFWCNPISGHNTLYWYLQNLGQGPELLIRYENEEAVDDSQLPKDRFSAERLKGVDSTLKIQPAELGDSAVYLCASSQSGREQLFFGEGSRLTVL.

A note on this clonotype: A far larger clone is a single base away, which makes a read error likely. The chain employs TRBV6-5 and TRBJ2-7, with 10 bases aligning to TRBD2. In germline, CDR1 is MNHEY, CDR2 SVGAGI. Trimming cost V 6 bases and J 4 bases; bases outside gene matches: 24. The CDR3 loop spans 20 amino acids. In nucleotides, the CDR3 is TGTGCCAGCAGCCTGAGCCGGACCATACTAGCGGGGCGGCGGGAGTACGAGCAGTACTTC. This translates into CASSLSRTILAGRREYEQYF.

This clonotype showed up many times. This chain uses TRBV27 with TRBJ1-6; D unclear. Germline lookup yields CDR1 MNHEY and CDR2 SMNVEV (reference sequence). The CDR3 sequence is 15 residues long. Deletions cut 3 bases from V and 1 base from J, with 7 bases between. The CDR3 reads CASSFGVSYNSPLHF. For the CDR3, the DNA is TGTGCCAGCAGTTTTGGGGTGTCCTATAATTCACCCCTCCACTTT.

This clonotype was picked up many times. Here the CDR3 reads CASSSVGGTLGNTIYF. The CDR3 bases are TGTGCCAGCTCATCAGTTGGTGGGACGCTTGGAAACACCATATATTTT. The rearrangement uses TRBV18 and TRBJ1-3; D is possibly TRBD1 (5 bases). Germline V gives CDR1 KGHSH, CDR2 LQKENI. CDR3 length: 16 residues. The germline V and J ends were trimmed by 5 bases and 3 bases, with 17 bases remaining between them.

The chain couples TRBV28 to TRBJ2-7; D is possibly TRBD1 or TRBD2 (5 bases each). With 6 bases removed from V and 6 bases from J, the gap between germline ends came to 21 bases. CDR1 is MDHEN, CDR2 SYDVKM, per germline. CDR3 length equals 15 residues. The CDR3: CASSTVEGPFGEQYF. DNA for the CDR3: TGTGCCAGCAGCACAGTAGAGGGACCCTTCGGCGAGCAGTACTTC. Variable domain in full (rest from reference TRBV28 and TRBJ2-7): DVKVTQSSRYLVKRTGEKVFLECVQDMDHENMFWYRQDPGLGLRLIYFSYDVKMKEKGDIPEGYSVSREKKERFSLILESASTNQTSMYLCASSTVEGPFGEQYFGPGTRLTVT.

This clonotype was seen at least ten times. The rearrangement uses TRBV19 and TRBJ1-5, with D possibly being TRBD1 (5 bases). CDR1 and CDR2 from the germline V gene are LNHDA and SQIVND (reference sequence). This CDR3 comprises 15 residues. Trimming removed 8 bases from V and 6 bases from J, with 20 bases in between. CDR3 loop: CASRVTGTTGQPQHF. Here the CDR3 DNA reads TGTGCCAGTCGTGTGACCGGGACGACGGGTCAGCCCCAGCATTTT.

Ten or more counts support this clonotype. One end of the junction varies from germline; a read error may be responsible. The chain recombines TRBV19 with TRBJ1-2; 7 bases agree with TRBD1. The CDR3 length is 12 residues. CDR1 is LNHDA and CDR2 is SQIVND in the germline V gene (reference sequence). The CDR3 loop reads CASSMLQGVAIF. The CDR3 bases are TGTGCCAGTAGTATGTTGCAGGGGGTGGCGATCTTC.

This clonotype has at least ten counts. The rearrangement links TRBV29-1 to TRBJ2-3; maybe TRBD2 (7 bases). V gave up 4 bases and J gave up 5 bases, with 22 bases separating them. Germline lookup yields CDR1 SQVTM and CDR2 ANQGSEA. This CDR3 has 16 amino acids. In DNA form, the CDR3 reads TGCAGCGTTGGGATAGGGGGGGAGCATTATAAAGATACGCAGTATTTT. Translation gives CSVGIGGEHYKDTQYF.

This clonotype was detected many times. V and J are TRBV7-8 and TRBJ2-3, with 9 positions matching TRBD1. J gave up 5 bases and V 8 bases, and 8 bases lay outside the gene matches. The CDR3 totals 14 residues. CDR1 and CDR2 from the germline V gene are SGHVS and FQNEAQ. CDR3 bases: TGTGCCAGCCGGGGGACAGGGCTTAAAGATACGCAGTATTTT. The encoded protein is CASRGTGLKDTQYF.

This clonotype has a count of ten or more. The chain recombines TRBV5-1 with TRBJ1-5, with 7 bases aligning to TRBD1. Germline lookup yields CDR1 SGHRS and CDR2 YFSETQ. The CDR3 consists of 17 residues. The trim removed 0 bases at V and 5 bases at J, leaving 11 bases unmatched. CDR3 coding DNA: TGCGCCAGCAGCTTGGGGCCGTTCCGGGACAGTGATCAGCCCCAGCATTTT. It yields the protein CASSLGPFRDSDQPQHF.

At least ten counts were recorded for this clonotype. The chain carries TRBV7-9 and TRBJ1-4; D perhaps matches TRBD1 (6 bases). This CDR3 comprises 14 residues. CDR1 is SEHNR and CDR2 is FQNEAQ in the germline V gene (reference sequence). Between the trimmed V and J ends, which lost 7 bases and 10 bases, there was a span of 19 bases. Here the CDR3 DNA reads TGTGCCAGCACCTCCAACAGAAGGGGGAGAAAACTGTTTTTT. The encoded protein is CASTSNRRGRKLFF.

Remarks on this clonotype: Germline is not matched at one junction end, which may reflect a read error. This chain uses TRBV7-2 with TRBJ2-5, with 9 bases aligning to TRBD2. The CDR3 is 15 residues long. Looked up from germline, CDR1 is SGHTA and CDR2 is FQGNSA. CDR3 region: CASSVAGAGGKTQYF. CDR3 coding DNA: TGTGCCAGCAGCGTAGCAGGAGCGGGGGGAAAGACCCAGTACTTC.

On this clonotype: With only one base between it and a far larger clone, this is likely a read error. This chain uses TRBV6-4 with TRBJ1-2; 8 bases map to TRBD1. Germline CDR1 is MRHNA and CDR2 is SNTAGT. This CDR3 has 14 residues. CDR3 sequence: CASRDRVANYGCTF. For the CDR3, the DNA is TGTGCCAGCAGGGACAGGGTAGCGAACTATGGCTGCACCTTC.

Points on this clonotype: This is likely an artifact of a read error, given a far larger clone one base away. The chain recombines TRBV6-4 with TRBJ2-3; D possibly corresponds to TRBD1 (5 bases). V was cut by 6 bases and J by 2 bases, with 15 bases left in between. Germline V CDR1 and CDR2: MRHNA, SNTAGT. The CDR3 consists of 15 residues. The CDR3 DNA reads TGTGCCAGCAGCTACCTGTCAGGGTTCACAGATACGCAGTATTTT. It specifies CASSYLSGFTDTQYF.

This clonotype has ten or more counts. CDR3 sequence (DNA): TGTGCCAGCAGCCCTAAGTCCGGGGAGCTGTTTTTT. This translates into CASSPKSGELFF. The chain has TRBV7-9 and TRBJ2-2, with D uncertain. The CDR3 length is 12 residues. V dropped 5 bases and J dropped 6 bases, with 7 bases sitting between them. CDR1 and CDR2 from the germline V gene are SEHNR and FQNEAQ (reference sequence).

In its sample, this clonotype was seen many times. The genes are TRBV24-1 and TRBJ2-1; 10 bases are a match to TRBD2. Germline V gene lookup returns CDR1 KGHDR and CDR2 SFDVKD. This CDR3 is built from 16 residues. The junction had 9 bases not matched to a gene; V was cut back by 4 bases and J by 7 bases. The DNA for the CDR3 is TGTGCCACCAGTGAACCGAGCGGGGGGGCCAGTAATGAGCAGTTCTTC. It yields the protein CATSEPSGGASNEQFF.

This clonotype occurred once. A read error is likely here: a far larger clone is one base away. This chain joins TRBV6-5 and TRBJ2-7, with D possibly being TRBD1 (6 bases). This CDR3 has 13 residues. V was cut by 7 bases and J by 6 bases, with 16 bases left in between. From germline, CDR1 is MNHEY and CDR2 SVGAGI. For the CDR3, the DNA is TGTGCCAGCATTAAACAGGGTCGCGGCGAGCAGTACTTC. Its translation: CASIKQGRGEQYF.

This clonotype was found many times. The chain joins TRBV30 to TRBJ2-2; tentative D call: TRBD2 (7 bases). The CDR3 loop spans 16 amino acids. In germline, CDR1 is GTSNPN, CDR2 SVGIG (reference sequence). V dropped 0 bases and J dropped 4 bases, with 15 bases sitting between them. The CDR3 reads CAWSVVEGGLTGELFF. CDR3 sequence (DNA): TGTGCCTGGAGTGTAGTCGAGGGGGGGCTCACCGGGGAGCTGTTTTTT.

This clonotype showed up many times. As DNA, the CDR3 is TGCGCCAGCAGCTGGGACAGTTCTGCAAATCAGCCCCAGCATTTT. Translation gives CASSWDSSANQPQHF. The chain links TRBV5-1 to TRBJ1-5, with 7 nucleotides matching TRBD1. CDR1 is SGHRS and CDR2 is YFSETQ in the germline V gene. The CDR3 contains 15 residues. V trimming: 3 bases; J trimming: 4 bases; junction bases outside the gene matches: 7.

The chain has TRBV24-1 and TRBJ2-2; D gene unclear. CDR3 length: 13 residues. Germline V gene sequence: CDR1 KGHDR, CDR2 SFDVKD. The CDR3 nucleotides read TGTGACAACAGTGACTCCCTCACCGGGGAGCTGTTTTTT. Protein: CDNSDSLTGELFF.

The V gene is TRBV20-1, the J gene TRBJ1-2, with a weak D call TRBD1 (6 bases). This CDR3 is 15 amino acids long. Trimming shortened V by 5 bases and J by 7 bases, and 23 bases separated the two germline ends. Germline CDR1 reads DFQATT; CDR2 reads SNEGSKA (reference sequence). The CDR3 loop reads CSARQLRTADGGYTF. CDR3 nucleotide sequence: TGCAGTGCTCGACAACTGCGGACAGCGGACGGTGGCTACACCTTC.